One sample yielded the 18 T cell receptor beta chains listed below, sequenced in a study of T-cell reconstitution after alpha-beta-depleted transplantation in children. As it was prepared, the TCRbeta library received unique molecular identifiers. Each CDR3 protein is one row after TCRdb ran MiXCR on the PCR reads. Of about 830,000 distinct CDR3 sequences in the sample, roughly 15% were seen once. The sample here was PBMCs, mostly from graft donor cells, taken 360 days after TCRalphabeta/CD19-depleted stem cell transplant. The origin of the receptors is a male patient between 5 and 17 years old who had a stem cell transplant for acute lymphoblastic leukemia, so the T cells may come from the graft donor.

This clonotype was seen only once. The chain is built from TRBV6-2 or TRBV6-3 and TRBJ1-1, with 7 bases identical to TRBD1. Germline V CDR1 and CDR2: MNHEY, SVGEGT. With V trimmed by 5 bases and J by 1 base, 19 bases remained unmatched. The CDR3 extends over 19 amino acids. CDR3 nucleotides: TGTGCCAGCAGTCCGTTTGTGTGGACAGGCCGGAAATCGAACACTGAAGCTTTCTTT. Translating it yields CASSPFVWTGRKSNTEAFF.

CDR3 amino acids: CASSLGVTYSQETQYF. The CDR3 DNA is TGTGCCAGCAGCTTGGGAGTTACCTATTCCCAAGAGACCCAGTACTTC. V is TRBV11-3 and J is TRBJ2-5; TRBD2 might be the D (5 bases). The V end lost 3 bases, the J end lost 1 base, and 15 bases lay between the germline ends. From germline, CDR1 is SGHNT and CDR2 YENEEA. This CDR3 is built from 16 residues. Supplemented by reference TRBV11-3 and TRBJ2-5, the full variable domain reads EAGVVQSPRYKIIEKKQPVAFWCNPISGHNTLYWYLQNLGQGPELLIRYENEEAVDDSQLPKDRFSAERLKGVDSTLKIQPAELGDSAVYLCASSLGVTYSQETQYFGPGTRLLVL.

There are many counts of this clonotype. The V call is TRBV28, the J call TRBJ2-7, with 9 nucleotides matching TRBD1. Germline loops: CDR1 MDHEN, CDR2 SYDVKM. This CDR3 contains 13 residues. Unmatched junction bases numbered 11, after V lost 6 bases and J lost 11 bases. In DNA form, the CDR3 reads TGTGCCAGCAGGGACCCGGGACAGGGAGAAGAGTACTTC. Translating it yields CASRDPGQGEEYF.

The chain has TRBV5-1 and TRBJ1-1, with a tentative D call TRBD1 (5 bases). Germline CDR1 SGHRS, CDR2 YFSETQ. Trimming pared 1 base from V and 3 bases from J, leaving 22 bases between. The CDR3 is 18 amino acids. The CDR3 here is CASSLSPWQGRFDTEAFF. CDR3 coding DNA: TGCGCCAGCAGCTTGTCGCCGTGGCAGGGACGCTTTGACACTGAAGCTTTCTTT. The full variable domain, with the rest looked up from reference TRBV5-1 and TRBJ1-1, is KAGVTQTPRYLIKTRGQQVTLSCSPISGHRSVSWYQQTPGQGLQFLFEYFSETQRNKGNFPGRFSGRQFSNSRSEMNVSTLELGDSALYLCASSLSPWQGRFDTEAFFGQGTRLTVV.

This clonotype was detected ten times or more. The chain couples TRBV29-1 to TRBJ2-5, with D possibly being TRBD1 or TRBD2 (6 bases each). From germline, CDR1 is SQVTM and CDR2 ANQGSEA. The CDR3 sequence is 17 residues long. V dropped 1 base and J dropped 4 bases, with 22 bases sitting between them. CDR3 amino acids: CSVEGGRGAGERETQYF. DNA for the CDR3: TGCAGCGTTGAAGGGGGAAGGGGGGCAGGCGAGAGAGAGACCCAGTACTTC.

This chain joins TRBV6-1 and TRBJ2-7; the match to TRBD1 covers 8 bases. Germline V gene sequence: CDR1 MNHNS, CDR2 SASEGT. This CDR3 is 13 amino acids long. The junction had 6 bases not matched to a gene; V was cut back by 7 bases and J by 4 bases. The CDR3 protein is CASIGQGLYEQYF. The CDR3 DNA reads TGTGCCAGCATAGGACAGGGTCTTTACGAGCAGTACTTC.

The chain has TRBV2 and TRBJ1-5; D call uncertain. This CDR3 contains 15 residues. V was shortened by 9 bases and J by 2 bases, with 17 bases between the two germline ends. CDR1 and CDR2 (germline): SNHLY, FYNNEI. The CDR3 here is CASCITVYGNQPQHF. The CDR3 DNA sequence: TGTGCCAGTTGTATTACAGTCTACGGCAATCAGCCCCAGCATTTT.

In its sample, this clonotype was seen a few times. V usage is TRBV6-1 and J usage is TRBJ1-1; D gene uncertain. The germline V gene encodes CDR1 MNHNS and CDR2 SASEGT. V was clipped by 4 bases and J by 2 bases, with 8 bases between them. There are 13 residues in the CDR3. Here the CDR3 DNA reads TGTGCCAGCAGTGTGAACGGTAACACTGAAGCTTTCTTT. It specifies CASSVNGNTEAFF.

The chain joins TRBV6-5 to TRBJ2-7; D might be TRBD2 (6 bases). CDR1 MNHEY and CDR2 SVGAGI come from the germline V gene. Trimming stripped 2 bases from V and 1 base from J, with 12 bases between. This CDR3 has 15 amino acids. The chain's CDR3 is CASSYVGGNSYEQYF. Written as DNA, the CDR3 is TGTGCCAGCAGTTACGTCGGGGGAAATTCCTACGAGCAGTACTTC.

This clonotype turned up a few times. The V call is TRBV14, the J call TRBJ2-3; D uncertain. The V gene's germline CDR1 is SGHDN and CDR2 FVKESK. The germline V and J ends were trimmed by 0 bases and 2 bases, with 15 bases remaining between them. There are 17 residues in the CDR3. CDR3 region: CASSQDGPAIFTDTQYF. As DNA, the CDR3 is TGTGCCAGCAGCCAAGACGGTCCCGCGATTTTCACAGATACGCAGTATTTT.

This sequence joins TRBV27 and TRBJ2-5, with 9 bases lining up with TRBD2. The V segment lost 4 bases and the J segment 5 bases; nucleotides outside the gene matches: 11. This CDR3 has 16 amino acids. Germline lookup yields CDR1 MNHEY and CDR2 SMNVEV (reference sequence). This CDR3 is CASSSPVAGDRETQYF. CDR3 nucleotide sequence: TGTGCCAGCAGTTCCCCAGTAGCGGGAGATAGGGAGACCCAGTACTTC.

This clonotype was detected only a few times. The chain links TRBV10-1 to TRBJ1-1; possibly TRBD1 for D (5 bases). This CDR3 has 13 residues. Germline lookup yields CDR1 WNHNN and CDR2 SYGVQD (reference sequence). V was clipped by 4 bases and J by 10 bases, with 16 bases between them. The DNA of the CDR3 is TGCGCCAGCAGTGGAGGGGTTCCCGGTGGAGCTTTCTTT. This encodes CASSGGVPGGAFF.

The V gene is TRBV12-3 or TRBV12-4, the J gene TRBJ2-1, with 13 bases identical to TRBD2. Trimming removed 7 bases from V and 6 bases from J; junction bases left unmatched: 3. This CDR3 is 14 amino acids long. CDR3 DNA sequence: TGTGCCAGCACGGGACTAGCGGGACCCAATGAGCAGTTCTTC. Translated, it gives CASTGLAGPNEQFF.

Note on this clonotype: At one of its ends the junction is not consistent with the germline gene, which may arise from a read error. The CDR3 spells CASSLADRETQDF. DNA for the CDR3: TGTGCCAGCAGCTTGGCGGACAGGGAGACCCAGGACTTC. V is TRBV5-6 and J is TRBJ2-5, with 8 bases matching TRBD1. The V gene's germline CDR1 is SGHDT and CDR2 YYEEEE. This CDR3 is built from 13 residues.

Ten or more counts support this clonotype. The DNA of the CDR3 is TGTGCCAGCAGACAGGGGGGATATAGCAATCAGCCCCAGCATTTT. Encoded protein: CASRQGGYSNQPQHF. The chain combines TRBV6-6 with TRBJ1-5; the match to TRBD1 covers 8 bases. Looked up from germline, CDR1 is MNHNY and CDR2 is SVGAGI (reference sequence). V shed 6 bases and J 0 bases; nucleotides not matched to a gene: 4. The CDR3 is 15 amino acids.

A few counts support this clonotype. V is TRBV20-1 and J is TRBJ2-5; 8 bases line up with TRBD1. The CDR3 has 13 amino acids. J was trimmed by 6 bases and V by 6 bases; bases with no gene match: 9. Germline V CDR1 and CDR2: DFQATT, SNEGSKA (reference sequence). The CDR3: CSAPQGGRKTQYF. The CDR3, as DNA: TGCAGTGCCCCACAGGGGGGCCGAAAGACCCAGTACTTC.

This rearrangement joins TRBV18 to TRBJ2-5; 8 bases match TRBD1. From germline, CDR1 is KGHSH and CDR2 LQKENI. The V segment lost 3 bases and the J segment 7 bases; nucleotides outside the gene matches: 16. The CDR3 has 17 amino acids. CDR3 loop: CASSPLRQGRREVTQYF. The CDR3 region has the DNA TGTGCCAGCTCACCCCTTCGACAGGGGCGAAGAGAGGTGACCCAGTACTTC.

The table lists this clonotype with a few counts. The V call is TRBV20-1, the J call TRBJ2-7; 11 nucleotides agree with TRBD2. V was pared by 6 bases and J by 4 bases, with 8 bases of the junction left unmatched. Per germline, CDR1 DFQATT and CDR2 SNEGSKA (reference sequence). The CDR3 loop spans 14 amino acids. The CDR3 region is CSATGTSGTYEQYF. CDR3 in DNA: TGCAGTGCGACCGGGACTAGCGGTACTTACGAGCAGTACTTC.